The 20 T cell receptor beta chains below were found in one sample sequenced in a study of CD8+ T cells in alopecia areata. The treatment is: oral pan-JAK inhibitor, 5-10 mg twice daily. RNA was isolated and reverse transcribed to cDNA, the sequencing template. Only in-frame clones appear in the TCRdb table, and some are missing; sequencing was by immunoSEQ multiplex PCR. The sample has about 190,000 clones, under 80% seen once. Sequences were derived from CD4+ T cells sorted from blood, sampled at week 49, from a patient treated with tofacitinib. Every receptor here comes from a human donor with alopecia areata.

J is TRBJ1-1 and V is TRBV9, with D uncertain. CDR1 is SGDLS and CDR2 is YYNGEE in the germline V gene. V was shortened by 4 bases and J by 4 bases, with 11 bases between the two germline ends. The CDR3 extends over 13 amino acids. CDR3 protein: CASSTNLGTEAFF. CDR3 sequence (DNA): TGTGCCAGCAGCACAAACCTCGGCACTGAAGCTTTCTTT.

Concerning this clone: Other DNA sequences in the sample encode the same CDR3. CDR3: CASSLHYEQYF. Written as DNA, the CDR3 is TGTGCCAGCAGCTTGCACTACGAGCAGTACTTC. The chain recombines TRBV11-2 with TRBJ2-7; D is unclear. The V and J ends lost 3 bases and 3 bases respectively, with 3 bases between them. The length of the CDR3 is 11 residues. Per the germline V gene, CDR1 is SGHAT and CDR2 is FQNNGV.

The chain has TRBV30 and TRBJ2-7; D might be TRBD1 (6 bases). Germline V CDR1 and CDR2: GTSNPN, SVGIG (reference sequence). V gave up 4 bases and J gave up 6 bases, with 13 bases separating them. The CDR3 runs 12 residues. CDR3 loop: CAWKGGGIEQYF. Here the CDR3 DNA reads TGTGCCTGGAAAGGGGGTGGAATCGAGCAGTACTTC.

This clone was seen a handful of times. The V and J genes are TRBV7-3 and TRBJ2-6; tentative D call: TRBD2 (5 bases). The CDR3 is 14 residues long. V was cut by 2 bases and J by 8 bases, with 10 bases left in between. CDR1 and CDR2 (germline): SGHTA, FQGTGA. CDR3 region: CASSLFPGTNVLTF. CDR3 DNA sequence: TGTGCCAGCAGCTTATTCCCGGGGACCAACGTCCTGACTTTC.

V gene TRBV29-1 combines with J gene TRBJ1-1; a possible D gene is TRBD1 (6 bases). The CDR3 runs to 11 residues. Germline V CDR1 and CDR2: SQVTM, ANQGSEA. Between the trimmed V and J ends, which lost 6 bases and 8 bases, there was a span of 13 bases. The DNA of the CDR3 is TGCAGCGTCGAACCTGGACAGGAAGCTTTCTTT. Protein product: CSVEPGQEAFF.

The chain uses TRBV29-1 and TRBJ2-3, with TRBD2 as a possible D gene (7 bases). Germline loops: CDR1 SQVTM, CDR2 ANQGSEA. The V gene lost 4 bases and the J gene lost 4 bases, with 24 bases spanning the gap. The CDR3 has 17 residues. The CDR3 region is CSVAGAGANTAADTQYF. In DNA, the CDR3 is TGCAGCGTTGCAGGCGCGGGGGCCAACACAGCAGCAGATACGCAGTATTTT.

The genes are TRBV30 and TRBJ1-1, with TRBD1 matching 8 bases. The CDR3 length is 14 residues. V lost 3 bases and J lost 1; bases outside the gene matches: 4. Germline V gives CDR1 GTSNPN, CDR2 SVGIG (reference sequence). In nucleotides, the CDR3 is TGTGCCTGGAGCGGACAGGGAACGAACACTGAAGCTTTCTTT. Its protein is CAWSGQGTNTEAFF. The whole variable domain, filled in from reference TRBV30 and TRBJ1-1, reads SQTIHQWPATLVQPVGSPLSLECTVEGTSNPNLYWYRQAAGRGLQLLFYSVGIGQISSEVPQNLSASRPQDRQFILSSKKLLLSDSGFYLCAWSGQGTNTEAFFGQGTRLTVV.

V is TRBV29-1 and J is TRBJ2-2, with unresolved D. This CDR3 spans 13 amino acids. Germline assignment: CDR1 SQVTM and CDR2 ANQGSEA. The V and J ends lost 3 bases and 1 base respectively, with 6 bases between them. The CDR3, as DNA: TGCAGCGTTGACGTTGGGAACACCGGGGAGCTGTTTTTT. This encodes CSVDVGNTGELFF.

The chain links TRBV29-1 to TRBJ2-2, with D possibly called TRBD1 or TRBD2 (6 bases each). Germline V gives CDR1 SQVTM, CDR2 ANQGSEA. V lost 4 bases to trimming and J lost 6 bases, with 12 bases between them. The CDR3 spans 13 residues. The CDR3 reads CSVVWGAAGELFF. Written as DNA, the CDR3 is TGCAGCGTTGTTTGGGGGGCAGCCGGGGAGCTGTTTTTT.

As for this clone: Within the sample, other DNA sequences also encode this same CDR3. The chain joins TRBV5-1 to TRBJ1-5; D remains unclear. The CDR3 runs 13 residues. Per germline, CDR1 SGHRS and CDR2 YFSETQ. Trimming left V 0 bases short and J 3 bases short, with 4 bases between. In nucleotides, the CDR3 is TGCGCCAGCAGCTTGGATGTCAATCAGCCCCAGCATTTT. Translated: CASSLDVNQPQHF.

The chain uses TRBV7-9 and TRBJ2-1; D might be TRBD2 (5 bases). The germline CDR1 and CDR2 sequences are SEHNR and FQNEAQ (reference sequence). The ends were cut back, 0 bases at V and 4 bases at J, with 13 bases in the middle. This CDR3 is built from 16 residues. CDR3 bases: TGTGCCAGCAGCTTAGCGCGGGCCCCGTTGTACAATGAGCAGTTCTTC. The encoded protein is CASSLARAPLYNEQFF.

V is TRBV14 and J is TRBJ1-1; no clear D. Trimming took 4 bases from V and 2 from J, leaving 8 bases between them. Germline values: CDR1 SGHDN, CDR2 FVKESK. The CDR3 extends over 13 amino acids. CDR3 nucleotide sequence: TGTGCCAGCAGCCTAAACCCTAACACTGAAGCTTTCTTT. Protein product: CASSLNPNTEAFF.

The sample holds a few counts of this clone. Other nucleotide sequences from this sample produce the same CDR3. The CDR3 sequence is CSARNNEQFF. The CDR3 bases are TGCAGTGCTAGGAACAATGAGCAGTTCTTC. The rearrangement uses TRBV20-1 and TRBJ2-1, with D uncertain. CDR1 and CDR2 from the germline V gene are DFQATT and SNEGSKA (reference sequence). Between the trimmed V and J ends, which lost 3 bases and 5 bases, there was a span of 2 bases. This CDR3 has 10 amino acids.

This clone was seen a handful of times. The rearrangement joins TRBV5-1 to TRBJ2-3, with unresolved D. In germline, CDR1 is SGHRS, CDR2 YFSETQ. The CDR3 has 14 amino acids. V was clipped by 4 bases and J by 1 base, with 10 bases between them. In DNA, the CDR3 is TGCGCCAGCAGCCTTTGGGAACGCACAGATACGCAGTATTTT. Residues: CASSLWERTDTQYF.

This rearrangement joins TRBV7-6 to TRBJ2-7; 8 bases are a match to TRBD1. CDR3 length equals 15 residues. The germline V gene encodes CDR1 SGHVS and CDR2 FNYEAQ. V was clipped by 2 bases and J by 2 bases; unmatched bases: 5. CDR3 bases: TGTGCCAGCAGCTTAATGGGGACAGGTCCCTACGAGCAGTACTTC. It specifies CASSLMGTGPYEQYF.

Here the CDR3 reads CASSPAGQGLEAFF. The DNA for the CDR3 is TGTGCCAGCAGCCCGGCGGGGCAGGGGCTTGAAGCTTTCTTT. The chain has TRBV7-2 and TRBJ1-1; weak D call: TRBD1 (6 bases). The CDR3 runs to 14 residues. Deletions cut 5 bases from V and 7 bases from J, with 17 bases between. CDR1 SGHTA and CDR2 FQGNSA come from the germline V gene.

The rearrangement links TRBV11-2 to TRBJ2-7; D gene uncertain. The CDR3 consists of 16 residues. Germline assignment: CDR1 SGHAT and CDR2 FQNNGV. Trimming left V 2 bases short and J 1 base short, with 15 bases between. For the CDR3, the DNA is TGTGCCAGCAGCTTATCTCTGGGCGATCCTTCCTACGAGCAGTACTTC. Amino acids: CASSLSLGDPSYEQYF.

This sequence joins TRBV5-1 and TRBJ1-1, with D hard to call. Germline-derived CDR1 and CDR2 are SGHRS and YFSETQ. This CDR3 has 14 amino acids. Trimming shortened V by 0 bases and J by 0 bases, and 6 bases separated the two germline ends. The CDR3 DNA follows: TGCGCCAGCAGCTTGGGCGGGGTGAACACTGAAGCTTTCTTT. Amino acid sequence: CASSLGGVNTEAFF.

This rearrangement joins TRBV29-1 to TRBJ1-1; D uncertain. Germline lookup yields CDR1 SQVTM and CDR2 ANQGSEA. The CDR3 has 13 amino acids. Trimming cost V 1 base and J 10 bases, with 16 bases left between them. CDR3 sequence (DNA): TGCAGCGTTGAAGGGGTCTTATCTATTGGAGCTTTCTTT. Translated, it gives CSVEGVLSIGAFF.

V gene TRBV15 combines with J gene TRBJ2-6, with 8 bases fitting TRBD1. CDR1 is LNHNV, CDR2 YYDKDF, per germline (reference sequence). V shed 4 bases and J 0 bases; nucleotides not matched to a gene: 8. This CDR3 is 18 amino acids long. CDR3 DNA sequence: TGTGCCACCAGCACCTTGGACAGGGCGAACTCTGGGGCCAACGTCCTGACTTTC. It is translated as CATSTLDRANSGANVLTF. Variable domain in full (rest from reference TRBV15 and TRBJ2-6): DAMVIQNPRYQVTQFGKPVTLSCSQTLNHNVMYWYQQKSSQAPKLLFHYYDKDFNNEADTPDNFQSRRPNTSFCFLDIRSPGLGDTAMYLCATSTLDRANSGANVLTFGAGSRLTVL.